The TCR beta chain under discussion was sequenced for a study of blood T cell repertoires in COVID-19. Study as a whole: Both acute and convalescent COVID-19 samples were obtained from the United States, Italy and Spain. Sample material is recorded as cDNA or gDNA derived from T cells, B-cell-depleted T cells, or PBMCs.

The germline gives CDR1 MDHEN, CDR2 SYDVKM. This CDR3 comprises 14 residues. Between the trimmed V and J ends, which lost 5 bases and 2 bases, there was a span of 12 bases. As originally analysed: Counts of nucleated cells, estimated from reference gene primer amplification, were obtained. The repertoire was sequenced with immunoSEQ multiplex PCR; TCRdb's copy has only in-frame clones and lacks some. V and J calls and clone size are given by that table; D and trimming were obtained from the DNA. The data show 200,000 to 250,000 clones, approximately 86% seen once. In assigning cohorts, the study relied on participant-reported clinical history.

Material for sequencing was PBMCs or T cells enriched from blood (not recorded which). The V call is TRBV28, the J call TRBJ1-1; weak D call: TRBD1 (5 bases). This sequence was found in a woman aged 40 to 50 with acute COVID-19. The CDR3 region has the DNA TGTGCCAGCAGTCGGGGACTGGGAAACACTGAAGCTTTCTTT. Translating gives CASSRGLGNTEAFF.